The 12 T cell receptor beta chains listed next were all sequenced from one sample in a study of neurological immune-mediated disorders. TCRdb recomputed calls from the 5' RACE reads with MiXCR, one row per CDR3 protein. The sample consists of about 24,000 distinct CDR3 sequences, roughly 13% of them appearing once. The sequenced material came from PBMCs. The receptors originated from a woman in her thirties or forties with HTLV-1-associated myelopathy (HAM/TSP).

This clonotype was found many times. V gene TRBV2 combines with J gene TRBJ1-1; 8 nucleotides match TRBD1. The CDR3 extends over 14 amino acids. With 4 bases clipped from V and 4 bases from J, the junction kept 5 bases outside the gene matches. Germline V CDR1 and CDR2: SNHLY, FYNNEI. CDR3 sequence: CASSGETGATEAFF. The CDR3 DNA follows: TGTGCCAGCAGTGGTGAGACAGGGGCCACTGAAGCTTTCTTT. The full variable domain, rest sourced from reference TRBV2 and TRBJ1-1, is EPEVTQTPSHQVTQMGQEVILRCVPISNHLYFYWYRQILGQKVEFLVSFYNNEISEKSEIFDDQFSVERPDGSNFTLKIRSTKLEDSAMYFCASSGETGATEAFFGQGTRLTVV.

This clonotype occurred many times. V and J are TRBV20-1 and TRBJ1-1; 7 bases match TRBD1. Trimming at V came to 4 bases and at J to 8 bases, leaving 13 bases not matched to a gene. CDR3 size: 14 residues. CDR1 and CDR2 from the germline V gene are DFQATT and SNEGSKA (reference sequence). The CDR3 sequence is CSAKAPTGTPEAFF. CDR3 DNA sequence: TGCAGTGCTAAGGCCCCGACAGGGACGCCCGAAGCTTTCTTT.

Many counts were recorded for this clonotype. The chain combines TRBV3-1 with TRBJ1-2; D gene unclear. V shed 0 bases and J shed 4 bases, with 6 bases lying between them. Per the germline V gene, CDR1 is LGHDT and CDR2 is YNNKEL (reference sequence). This CDR3 spans 13 amino acids. The CDR3 region has the DNA TGTGCCAGCAGCCAAGACGGATCCTATGGCTACACCTTC. Amino acid sequence: CASSQDGSYGYTF.

The sample holds many counts of this clonotype. The chain recombines TRBV5-5 with TRBJ2-4; tentatively, D is TRBD2 (5 bases). The V end was cut by 1 base, the J end by 7 bases, with 6 bases between. The CDR3 loop spans 12 amino acids. CDR1 is SGHKS and CDR2 is YYEKEE in the germline V gene (reference sequence). CDR3 in DNA: TGTGCCAGCAGCTTGTGGGAGAACATTCAGTACTTC. Encoded protein: CASSLWENIQYF.

Regarding this clonotype: Its ends do not fully match the called genes, so a read error is possible. The gene calls are TRBV30 and TRBJ1-1, with 10 bases fitting TRBD1. CDR1 and CDR2 (germline): GTSNPN, SVGIG (reference sequence). The CDR3 has 13 residues. CDR3 amino acids: CTWTGGFNTEAFF. The CDR3 bases are TGTACCTGGACAGGGGGTTTTAACACTGAAGCTTTCTTT.

At least ten counts were recorded for this clonotype. The rearrangement uses TRBV20-1 and TRBJ2-1; 9 bases agree with TRBD1. The CDR3 totals 15 residues. V lost 6 bases, J lost 5 bases, and 11 bases stayed unmatched. The germline V gene encodes CDR1 DFQATT and CDR2 SNEGSKA (reference sequence). CDR3: CSAPPGDRENNEQFF. The CDR3, as DNA: TGCAGTGCACCACCCGGGGACAGGGAAAACAATGAGCAGTTCTTC.

This clonotype was seen at least ten times. J is TRBJ2-4 and V is TRBV10-1; D possibly corresponds to TRBD2 (6 bases). V lost 8 bases and J 6 bases, leaving 17 bases between the germline ends. This CDR3 contains 14 residues. Per germline, CDR1 WNHNN and CDR2 SYGVQD (reference sequence). The CDR3 sequence is CASPPTLGGNIQYF. The DNA for the CDR3 is TGCGCCAGCCCCCCAACGCTGGGGGGAAACATTCAGTACTTC.

There are many counts of this clonotype. The genes are TRBV3-1 and TRBJ2-6; TRBD2 might be the D (6 bases). CDR3 length: 18 residues. Germline loops: CDR1 LGHDT, CDR2 YNNKEL (reference sequence). Trimming cost V 7 bases and J 0 bases, with 19 bases left between them. The CDR3 DNA reads as TGTGCCAGCACCTTTCGGGGGACGGTTGTCTCTGGGGCCAACGTCCTGACTTTC. It specifies CASTFRGTVVSGANVLTF.

This clonotype was detected ten times or more. J is TRBJ1-2 and V is TRBV7-2; a possible D gene is TRBD1 (6 bases). This CDR3 region has 13 residues. The germline V gene encodes CDR1 SGHTA and CDR2 FQGNSA. Trimming pared 6 bases from V and 7 bases from J, leaving 15 bases between. As DNA, the CDR3 is TGTGCCAGCAGGAAGGGAGGGGGGGGTGGCTACACCTTC. This sequence encodes CASRKGGGGGYTF.

There are many counts of this clonotype. The chain joins TRBV20-1 to TRBJ2-7, with 9 bases that match TRBD1. Germline CDR1 and CDR2: DFQATT and SNEGSKA (reference sequence). The CDR3 has 13 amino acids. V was pared by 6 bases and J by 3 bases, with 6 bases of the junction left unmatched. CDR3 in DNA: TGCAGTGCCCTGGGACAGGGAAACTACGAGCAGTACGTC. It specifies CSALGQGNYEQYV.

This clonotype was recorded at least ten times. This chain joins TRBV3-1 and TRBJ1-5, with D tentatively TRBD1 (6 bases). Germline CDR1 reads LGHDT; CDR2 reads YNNKEL (reference sequence). This CDR3 region has 19 residues. V dropped 0 bases and J dropped 1 base, with 19 bases sitting between them. The CDR3 region is CASSQDQTGWAESNQPQHF. DNA of the CDR3: TGTGCCAGCAGCCAAGATCAAACAGGGTGGGCTGAAAGCAATCAGCCCCAGCATTTT.

This clonotype was seen at least ten times. The chain recombines TRBV5-6 with TRBJ2-4; the match to TRBD2 covers 8 bases. J lost 2 bases, V lost 3 bases, and 4 bases had no gene match. Per germline, CDR1 SGHDT and CDR2 YYEEEE. The CDR3 covers 15 residues. The CDR3: CASSSAGGPKNIQYF. CDR3 bases: TGTGCCAGCAGCTCCGCGGGGGGCCCCAAAAACATTCAGTACTTC. Complete variable domain (other parts from reference TRBV5-6 and TRBJ2-4): DAGVTQSPTHLIKTRGQQVTLRCSPKSGHDTVSWYQQALGQGPQFIFQYYEEEERQRGNFPDRFSGHQFPNYSSELNVNALLLGDSALYLCASSSAGGPKNIQYFGAGTRLSVL.